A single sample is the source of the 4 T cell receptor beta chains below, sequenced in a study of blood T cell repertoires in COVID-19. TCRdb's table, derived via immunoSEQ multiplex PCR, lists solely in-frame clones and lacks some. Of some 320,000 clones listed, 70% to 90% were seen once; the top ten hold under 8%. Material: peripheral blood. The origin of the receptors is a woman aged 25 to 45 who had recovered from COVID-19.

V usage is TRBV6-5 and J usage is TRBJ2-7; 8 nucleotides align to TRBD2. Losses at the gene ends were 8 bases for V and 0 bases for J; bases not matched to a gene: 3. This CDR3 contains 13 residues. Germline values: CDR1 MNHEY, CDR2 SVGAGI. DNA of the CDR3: TGTGCCAGCCTTAGCGGGAACTCCTACGAGCAGTACTTC. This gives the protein CASLSGNSYEQYF.

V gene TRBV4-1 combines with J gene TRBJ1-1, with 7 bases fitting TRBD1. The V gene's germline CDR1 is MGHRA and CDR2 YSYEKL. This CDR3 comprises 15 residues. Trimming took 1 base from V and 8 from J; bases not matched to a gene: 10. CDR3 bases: TGCGCCAGCAGCCAAGTGCCGGGACAGTACGACGAAGCTTTCTTT. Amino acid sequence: CASSQVPGQYDEAFF.

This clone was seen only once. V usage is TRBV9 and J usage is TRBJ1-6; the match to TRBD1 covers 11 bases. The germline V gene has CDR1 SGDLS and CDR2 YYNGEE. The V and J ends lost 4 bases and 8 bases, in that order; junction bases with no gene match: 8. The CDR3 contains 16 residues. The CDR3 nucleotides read TGTGCCAGCAGCAAACGACCGGGACAGGGGGATTCACCCCTCCACTTT. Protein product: CASSKRPGQGDSPLHF.

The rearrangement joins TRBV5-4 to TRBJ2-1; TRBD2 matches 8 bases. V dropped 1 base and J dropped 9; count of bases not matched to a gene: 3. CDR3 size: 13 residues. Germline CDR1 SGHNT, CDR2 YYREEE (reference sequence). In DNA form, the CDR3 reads TGTGCCAGCAGCTTGCCGGGGGGGGGTGAGCAGTTCTTC. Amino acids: CASSLPGGGEQFF.